This T cell receptor beta chain was captured by sequencing in a study of blood T cell repertoires in COVID-19 (dated by TCRdb to 2020 to 2021). In terms of the full investigation: Samples from collaborators originated in the United States, Italy and Spain and spanned both the acute and convalescent phases of COVID-19. The prospective study material was composed of cDNA or gDNA derived from T cells, B-cell-depleted T cells, or PBMCs. The dataset comprised deeply sampled blood TCRbeta repertoires from subjects exposed to, actively infected with, or recovered from COVID-19. The repertoires were made available in a free public database intended to serve as a resource for research on the immune response to SARS-CoV-2. Samples came from the ongoing ImmuneRACE study (first 160 participants) plus 1,254 subjects from 6 global collaborators. A de-identified subject ID, COVID-19 status, age in years and sex were almost always included in the sample metadata. HLA class I and class II types, where available, came from metadata supplied by the sample provider rather than from assay-based typing. The study at large found these results: The quantity of clinical and demographic metadata differed by source and by participant and was supplied without curation.

TCRbeta CDR3 regions were amplified from genomic DNA by means of the immunoSEQ Assay, a bias-controlled multiplex PCR. Under the source paper's analysis protocol: Within the assay, amplification of reference gene primers was used to estimate how many nucleated cells each sample contained. To quantify the absolute abundance of each unique TCRbeta CDR3 rearrangement, sequence reads were collapsed and filtered. For each sample, productive Simpson clonality was calculated as the square root of Simpson's diversity index over productive rearrangements. Drawn from immuneACCESS, this table holds only the in-frame rearrangements with V and J called that TCRdb kept. Clones are partly lost; checked studies trace under half to an unresolved V gene and leave the rest unexplained. V and J calls and clone size follow that table, whereas D and trimming were derived from the DNA. The sample table shows 650,000 to 800,000 clones, and 85% to 90% are seen once. More than 0.25% of the sample comes from the top ten.

This clone was found once. Its antigen specificity is not known. No base quality values were provided; no much bigger clone lies one nucleotide off. Whole blood was collected in K2EDTA tubes by collaborating institutions according to the institutions' own protocols. Collaborator samples were shipped for TCRbeta analysis as frozen whole blood, isolated PBMCs, or DNA extracted from either sample type. The TCR was taken from a woman between 18 and 30 years old with acute or convalescent COVID-19. Material: peripheral blood.

The CDR3 sequence is CAWTGGGKDNEQFF. The DNA reads as follows: TGTGCCTGGACCGGGGGGGGAAAGGACAATGAGCAGTTCTTC. This chain is built from TRBV30 and TRBJ2-1, with 8 bases aligning to TRBD2. The CDR3 runs 14 amino acids, cysteine and phenylalanine included. Only CDR3 DNA remains: 42 bases, in frame from the first base. CDR1 and CDR2, per the germline V gene (reference sequence), are GTSNPN and SVGIG. Ends trimmed: V by 4 bases, J by 5 bases; bases unmatched to a gene: 7.